This TCR beta chain was retrieved from a study of blood T cell repertoires in COVID-19. Study information: The United States, Italy and Spain were the sources of the acute and convalescent COVID-19 samples. Sample material is recorded as cDNA or gDNA derived from T cells, B-cell-depleted T cells, or PBMCs.

In the authors' workflow: Estimation of nucleated cell counts relied on the amplification of reference gene primers. Measured with immunoSEQ multiplex PCR; TCRdb has only the in-frame clones, and not every one. V, J and clone size reflect that table, while D and trimming were determined from the DNA. This table has some 250,000 clones, around 82% appearing once. The TCR sequence derives from a man between 50 and 59 years old with active or convalescent COVID-19. The sample was peripheral blood.

CDR3 DNA: TGTGCCAGCAGGCGGGGCCAGAGCACAGATACGCAGTATTTT. It translates to CASRRGQSTDTQYF. The genes are TRBV9 and TRBJ2-3; D is perhaps TRBD2 (6 bases). Trimming stripped 5 bases from V and 0 bases from J, with 10 bases between. The CDR3 runs to 14 residues. Germline V gene data show CDR1 as SGDLS and CDR2 as YYNGEE.